This entry features one T cell receptor beta chain sequence. The clone's antigen remains unknown. No base quality values were provided; no much bigger clone lies one nucleotide off. This sample stems from a study of blood T cell repertoires in COVID-19 (dated by TCRdb to about 2020). Study-wide context: Samples covering the acute and convalescent phases of COVID-19 were provided by collaborators in the United States, Italy and Spain. The prospective study material was composed of cDNA or gDNA derived from T cells, B-cell-depleted T cells, or PBMCs. Deeply sampled blood TCRbeta repertoires from subjects exposed to, actively infected with, or recovered from COVID-19 were included in the dataset. The repertoires were made available in a free public database intended to serve as a resource for research on the immune response to SARS-CoV-2. Samples came from the ongoing ImmuneRACE study (first 160 participants) plus 1,254 subjects from 6 global collaborators. Nearly every sample came with metadata listing a de-identified subject ID, COVID-19 status, age in years and sex. Where available, HLA class I and class II types were taken from metadata supplied by the sample provider and were not determined by assay-based typing. Here is what the overall study found, with its caveats: The quantity of clinical and demographic metadata differed by source and by participant and was supplied without curation.

The collaborating institutions used their own protocols to collect whole blood in K2EDTA tubes. Collaborator samples were shipped for TCRbeta analysis as frozen whole blood, isolated PBMCs, or DNA extracted from either sample type. TCRbeta CDR3 regions were amplified from genomic DNA by means of the immunoSEQ Assay, a bias-controlled multiplex PCR. The original pipeline was this. The number of nucleated cells in each sample was estimated from the amplification of reference gene primers within the assay. To quantify the absolute abundance of each unique TCRbeta CDR3 rearrangement, sequence reads were collapsed and filtered. Productive Simpson clonality was computed per sample as the square root of Simpson's diversity index over productive rearrangements. The source is immuneACCESS, and TCRdb retained only in-frame sequences with V and J called. Part of the clones is not carried over; for the studies checked, unresolved V genes explain less than half of this, and the remainder is unexplained. That table is the source of V, J and clone size, and D and trimming were worked out from the DNA. This sample is represented by 30,000 to 40,000 clones; roughly 87% of them were singletons. Of the sample, around 2% falls within the top ten clones.

CDR1 is given as LNHDA and CDR2 as SQIVND, both from the germline V gene (reference sequence). The V and J ends are trimmed by 9 bases and 5 bases, leaving 14 bases between them. Spanning cysteine to phenylalanine, the CDR3 consists of 13 amino acids. Only CDR3 DNA remains: 39 bases, in frame from the first base. The sequenced sample consisted of peripheral blood. The chain uses TRBV19 and TRBJ2-1; TRBD1 is a possible D gene, resting on 9 matching bases. The source of this sequence is a man aged 50 to 60 with active or convalescent COVID-19. The CDR3 region reads CARDRGLDNEQFF. The DNA reads TGTGCCAGGGACAGGGGACTAGACAATGAGCAGTTCTTC.